This T cell receptor (beta chain) appears in the sequencing data of a study of graft-versus-host responses after intestinal transplantation. Findings of the study overall: Peak circulating GvH clone levels tracked with early post-transplant HvG declines. Elevated graft-versus-host to host-versus-graft clonal ratios in allografts were recorded for patients with graft-donor T cell macrochimerism. GvH clones appeared in recipient marrow, some first in ileum or blood.

200,000 CFSE-labeled responder cells were plated with 200,000 irradiated, violet-dye-labeled stimulator cells. The data were produced by immunoSEQ multiplex PCR, yet TCRdb's version contains in-frame clones alone and is incomplete. The table has under 15,000 clones, about a third seen once. With V trimmed by 0 bases and J by 9 bases, 5 bases remained unmatched. This CDR3 has 15 amino acids. The germline CDR1 and CDR2 sequences are MNHNY and SVGAGI (reference sequence). Sequenced material: alloreactive CD8+ T cells from a mixed lymphocyte reaction culture, taken before intestinal transplant. Noted subset: CFSE-low proliferating T cells sorted from roughly six-day pre-transplant mixed lymphocyte reaction (GvH or HvG direction). The receptor was derived from a human patient who received an intestinal transplant. This sequence joins TRBV6-6 and TRBJ2-1; 10 nucleotides match TRBD2. CDR3 in amino acids: CASSYSRLAGGEQFF. The CDR3 nucleotides read TGTGCCAGCAGTTACTCGAGATTAGCGGGAGGTGAGCAGTTCTTC.